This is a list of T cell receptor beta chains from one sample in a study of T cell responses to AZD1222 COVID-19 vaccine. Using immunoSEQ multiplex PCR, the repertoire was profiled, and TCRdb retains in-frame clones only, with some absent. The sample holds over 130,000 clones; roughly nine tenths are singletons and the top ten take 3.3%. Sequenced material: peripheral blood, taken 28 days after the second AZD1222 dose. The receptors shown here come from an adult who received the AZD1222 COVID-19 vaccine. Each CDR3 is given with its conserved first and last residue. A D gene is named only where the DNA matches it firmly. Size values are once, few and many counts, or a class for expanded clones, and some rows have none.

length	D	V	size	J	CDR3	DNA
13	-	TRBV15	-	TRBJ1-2	CATRAGEDYGYTF	TGTGCCACCAGGGCAGGGGAGGACTATGGCTACACCTTC
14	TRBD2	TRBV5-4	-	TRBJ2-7	CASSWGGTSYEQYF	TGTGCCAGCAGCTGGGGAGGGACTTCATACGAGCAGTACTTC
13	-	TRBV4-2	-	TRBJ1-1	CASSHSSGVEAFF	TGTGCCAGCAGCCACAGCTCGGGGGTGGAAGCTTTCTTT
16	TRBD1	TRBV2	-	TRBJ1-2	CASTESRARDSYGYTF	TGTGCCAGCACCGAATCCCGGGCCCGGGACAGCTATGGCTACACCTTC
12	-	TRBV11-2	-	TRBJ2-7	CASSQQSYEQYF	TGTGCCAGCAGCCAACAGTCCTACGAGCAGTACTTC
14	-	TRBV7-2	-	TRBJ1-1	CASSLVEAATEAFF	TGTGCCAGCAGCTTAGTCGAGGCGGCGACTGAAGCTTTCTTT
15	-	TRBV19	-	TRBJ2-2	CASSIGQGNTGELFF	TGTGCCAGTAGTATCGGCCAGGGTAACACCGGGGAGCTGTTTTTT
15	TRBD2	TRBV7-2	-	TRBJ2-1	CASSLDSGRASEQFF	TGTGCCAGCAGCTTAGATAGCGGGAGGGCCAGTGAGCAGTTCTTC
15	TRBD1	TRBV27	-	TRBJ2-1	CASSNRDRPLDEQFF	TGTGCCAGCAGTAACCGGGACAGACCCTTAGATGAGCAGTTCTTC
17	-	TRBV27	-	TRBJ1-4	CASSSTRAGSTNEKLFF	TGTGCCAGCAGTTCCACCAGGGCGGGGTCAACTAATGAAAAACTGTTTTTT
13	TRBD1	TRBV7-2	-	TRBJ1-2	CASSTTGGSGYTF	TGTGCCAGCAGCACGACAGGGGGCTCTGGCTACACCTTC
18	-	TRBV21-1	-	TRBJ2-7	CASSKAGTSGLGSYEQYF	TGTGCCAGCAGCAAAGCCGGGACTAGCGGGTTAGGCTCCTACGAGCAGTACTTC
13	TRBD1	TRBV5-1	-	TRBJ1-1	CASSTGAGTEAFF	TGCGCCAGCAGTACAGGGGCAGGAACTGAAGCTTTCTTT
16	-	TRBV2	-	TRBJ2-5	CASRNLGGGAEETQYF	TGTGCCAGCAGGAACCTGGGGGGGGGCGCGGAGGAGACCCAGTACTTC
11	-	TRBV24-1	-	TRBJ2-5	CATSDWETQYF	TGTGCCACCAGTGATTGGGAGACCCAGTACTTC
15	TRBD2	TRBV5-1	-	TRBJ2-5	CASSTLGRGEETQYF	TGCGCCAGCAGCACACTTGGGCGGGGGGAAGAGACCCAGTACTTC
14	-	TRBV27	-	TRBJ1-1	CASWTDVWGFEAFF	TGTGCCAGCTGGACCGATGTTTGGGGATTTGAAGCTTTCTTT
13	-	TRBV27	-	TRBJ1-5	CASSWGSNQPQHF	TGTGCCAGCAGTTGGGGCTCCAATCAGCCCCAGCATTTT
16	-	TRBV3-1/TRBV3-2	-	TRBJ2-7	CASSSPGRRNPYEQYF	TGTGCCAGCAGTTCTCCGGGACGGAGAAACCCCTACGAGCAGTACTTC
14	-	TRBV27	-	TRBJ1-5	CASSLMGLNQPQHF	TGTGCCAGCAGTTTGATGGGCCTAAATCAGCCCCAGCATTTT
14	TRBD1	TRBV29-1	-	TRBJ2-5	CSVRGQGAGETQYF	TGCAGCGTCCGAGGACAGGGGGCCGGAGAGACCCAGTACTTC
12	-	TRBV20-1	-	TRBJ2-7	CSASKAAEEQYF	TGCAGTGCTAGTAAGGCCGCTGAGGAGCAGTACTTC
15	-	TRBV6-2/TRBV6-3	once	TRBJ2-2	CASSLTRPNTGELFF	TGTGCCAGCAGTCTGACTAGACCGAACACCGGGGAGCTGTTTTTT
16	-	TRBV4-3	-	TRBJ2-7	CASSQETATSRNEQYF	TGCGCCAGCAGCCAAGAGACTGCTACGAGCAGGAACGAGCAGTACTTC
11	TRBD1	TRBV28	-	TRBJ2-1	CASSLGTGWFF	TGTGCCAGCAGTTTGGGGACAGGGTGGTTCTTC
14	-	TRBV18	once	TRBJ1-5	CASSPTESNQPQHF	TGTGCCAGCTCCCCGACGGAGAGCAATCAGCCCCAGCATTTT
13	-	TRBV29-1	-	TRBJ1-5	CSVEGGTGQPQHF	TGCAGCGTTGAGGGCGGCACGGGTCAGCCCCAGCATTTT
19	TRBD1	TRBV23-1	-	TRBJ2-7	CASSPNPGQGVFGSYEQYF	TGCGCCAGCAGTCCTAATCCGGGACAGGGAGTTTTCGGGTCCTACGAGCAGTACTTC
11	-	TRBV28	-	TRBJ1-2	CASSGGPGYTF	TGTGCCAGCAGTGGGGGGCCTGGCTACACCTTC
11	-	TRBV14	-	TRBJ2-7	CASSQADEQYF	TGTGCCAGCAGCCAGGCGGACGAGCAGTACTTC
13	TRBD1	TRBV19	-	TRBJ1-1	CASSGTGVTEAFF	TGTGCCAGTAGTGGTACAGGGGTGACTGAAGCTTTCTTT
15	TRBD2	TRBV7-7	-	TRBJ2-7	CASSLDAGGTYEQYF	TGTGCCAGCAGCTTAGACGCGGGAGGCACCTACGAGCAGTACTTC
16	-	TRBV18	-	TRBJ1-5	CASSPIAASGNQPQHF	TGTGCCAGCTCACCTATAGCCGCCTCAGGCAATCAGCCCCAGCATTTT
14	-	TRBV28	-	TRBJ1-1	CASSTGRRNTEAFF	TGTGCCAGCAGCACGGGACGGCGGAACACTGAAGCTTTCTTT
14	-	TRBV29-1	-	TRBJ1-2	CSVYRGGPVYGYTF	TGCAGCGTTTATCGTGGGGGCCCCGTTTATGGCTACACCTTC
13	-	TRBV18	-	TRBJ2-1	CASSQTGYNEQFF	TGTGCCAGCTCACAGACAGGTTACAATGAGCAGTTCTTC
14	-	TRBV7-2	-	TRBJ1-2	CASSLADRPYGYTF	TGTGCCAGCAGCTTGGCCGACAGGCCCTATGGCTACACCTTC
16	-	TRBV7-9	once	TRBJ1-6	CASSLWYGEGISPLHF	TGTGCCAGCAGCTTATGGTATGGAGAGGGTATTTCACCCCTCCACTTT
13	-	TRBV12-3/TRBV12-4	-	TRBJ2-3	CASSPPGFYTQYF	TGTGCCAGCAGTCCCCCGGGTTTTTATACGCAGTATTTT
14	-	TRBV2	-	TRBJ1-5	CASSEGTGNQPQHF	TGTGCCAGCAGTGAGGGTACTGGCAATCAGCCCCAGCATTTT
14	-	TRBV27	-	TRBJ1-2	CASTLVGGSYGYTF	TGTGCCAGCACCCTCGTGGGGGGCAGCTATGGCTACACCTTC
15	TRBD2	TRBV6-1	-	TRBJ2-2	CASSERERYTGELFF	TGTGCCAGCAGTGAGCGGGAGCGATACACCGGGGAGCTGTTTTTT
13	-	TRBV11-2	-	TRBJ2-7	CASSHQDGYEQYF	TGTGCCAGCAGCCACCAGGACGGGTACGAGCAGTACTTC
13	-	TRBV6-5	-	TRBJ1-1	CASPGAIHTEAFF	TGTGCCAGTCCCGGCGCAATCCACACTGAAGCTTTCTTT
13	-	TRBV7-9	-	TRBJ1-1	CASSTDWHTEAFF	TGTGCCAGCAGTACAGATTGGCACACTGAAGCTTTCTTT
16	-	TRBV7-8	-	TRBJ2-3	CASSPMGGTHSDTQYF	TGTGCCAGCAGCCCCATGGGGGGCACCCACTCGGATACGCAGTATTTT
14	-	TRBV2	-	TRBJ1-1	CASSVDRPPAEAFF	TGTGCCAGCAGTGTTGACAGGCCCCCAGCTGAAGCTTTCTTT
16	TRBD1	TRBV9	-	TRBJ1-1	CASSPRDRGQKTEAFF	TGTGCCAGCAGCCCCCGGGACAGGGGGCAAAAAACTGAAGCTTTCTTT
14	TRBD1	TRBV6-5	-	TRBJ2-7	CASKRGQGLYEQYF	TGTGCCAGCAAACGAGGACAGGGCCTCTACGAGCAGTACTTC
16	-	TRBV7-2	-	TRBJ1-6	CASSLRTAGVESPLHF	TGTGCCAGCAGCTTACGGACTGCAGGGGTAGAGTCACCCCTCCACTTT
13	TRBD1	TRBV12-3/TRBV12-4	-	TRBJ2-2	CASGDRGGRELFF	TGTGCCAGCGGGGACAGGGGAGGCAGGGAGCTGTTTTTT
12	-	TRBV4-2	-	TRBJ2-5	CASSQGVGTQYF	TGTGCCAGCAGCCAAGGTGTCGGGACCCAGTACTTC
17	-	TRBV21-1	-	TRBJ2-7	CASSSFRRTESSYEQYF	TGTGCCAGCAGCAGCTTTAGGAGGACGGAGAGCTCCTACGAGCAGTACTTC
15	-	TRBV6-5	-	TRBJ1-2	CASSYSFTGRYGYTF	TGTGCCAGCAGTTACTCGTTTACAGGGCGCTATGGCTACACCTTC
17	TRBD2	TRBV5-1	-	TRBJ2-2	CASSWLAGGEGSGELFF	TGCGCCAGCAGCTGGCTAGCGGGAGGCGAAGGTAGCGGGGAGCTGTTTTTT
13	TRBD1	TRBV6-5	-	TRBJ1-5	CASSWTGGQPQHF	TGTGCCAGCAGTTGGACAGGTGGTCAGCCCCAGCATTTT
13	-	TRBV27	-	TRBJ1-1	CASSFGGNTEAFF	TGTGCCAGCAGTTTCGGGGGTAACACTGAAGCTTTCTTT
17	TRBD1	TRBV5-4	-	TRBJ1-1	CASSHGTGRRSGAEAFF	TGTGCCAGCAGCCACGGGACAGGGCGGAGGAGTGGCGCTGAAGCTTTCTTT